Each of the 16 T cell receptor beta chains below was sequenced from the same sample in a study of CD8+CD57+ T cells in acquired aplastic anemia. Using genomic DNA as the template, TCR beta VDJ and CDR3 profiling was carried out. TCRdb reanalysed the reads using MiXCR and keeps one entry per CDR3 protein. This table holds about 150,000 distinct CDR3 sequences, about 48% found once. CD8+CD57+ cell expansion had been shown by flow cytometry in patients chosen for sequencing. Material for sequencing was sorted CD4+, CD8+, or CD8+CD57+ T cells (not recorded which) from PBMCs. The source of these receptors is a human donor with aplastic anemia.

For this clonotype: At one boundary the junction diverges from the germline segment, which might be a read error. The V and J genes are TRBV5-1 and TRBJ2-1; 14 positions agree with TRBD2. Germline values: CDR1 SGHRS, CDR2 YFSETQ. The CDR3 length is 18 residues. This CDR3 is CASSPGLAGGRPGNGQFF. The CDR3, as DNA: TGCGCCAGCAGCCCCGGACTAGCGGGGGGCCGTCCGGGGAATGGGCAGTTCTTC.

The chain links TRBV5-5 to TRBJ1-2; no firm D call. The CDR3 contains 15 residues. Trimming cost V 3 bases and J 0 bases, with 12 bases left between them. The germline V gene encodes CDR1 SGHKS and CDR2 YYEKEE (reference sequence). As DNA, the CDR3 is TGTGCCAGCAGCTCTGGATGGGCATCTAACTATGGCTACACCTTC. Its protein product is CASSSGWASNYGYTF.

CDR3 loop: CASGRTGKLIYEQYF. CDR3 in DNA: TGTGCCAGCGGGAGGACAGGGAAGTTAATCTACGAGCAGTACTTC. The chain has TRBV11-3 and TRBJ2-7; 8 bases line up with TRBD1. Germline CDR1 is SGHNT and CDR2 is YENEEA. The CDR3 covers 15 residues. The trim removed 8 bases at V and 3 bases at J, leaving 12 bases unmatched.

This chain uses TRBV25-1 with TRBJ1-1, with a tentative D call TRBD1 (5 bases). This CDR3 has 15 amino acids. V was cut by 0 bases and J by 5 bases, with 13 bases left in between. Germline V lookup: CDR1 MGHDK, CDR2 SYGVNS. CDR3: CASSEYRAKRTEAFF. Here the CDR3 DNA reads TGTGCCAGCAGTGAATACAGGGCCAAAAGAACTGAAGCTTTCTTT. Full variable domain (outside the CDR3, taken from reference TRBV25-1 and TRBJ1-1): EADIYQTPRYLVIGTGKKITLECSQTMGHDKMYWYQQDPGMELHLIHYSYGVNSTEKGDLSSESTVSRIRTEHFPLTLESARPSHTSQYLCASSEYRAKRTEAFFGQGTRLTVV.

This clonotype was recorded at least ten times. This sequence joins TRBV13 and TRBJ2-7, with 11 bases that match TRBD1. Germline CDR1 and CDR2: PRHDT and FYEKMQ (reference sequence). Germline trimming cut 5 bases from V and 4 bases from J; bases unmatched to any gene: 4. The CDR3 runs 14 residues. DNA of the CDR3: TGTGCCAGCAGCGGAGGACAGGGGGCTTACGAGCAGTACTTC. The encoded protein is CASSGGQGAYEQYF.

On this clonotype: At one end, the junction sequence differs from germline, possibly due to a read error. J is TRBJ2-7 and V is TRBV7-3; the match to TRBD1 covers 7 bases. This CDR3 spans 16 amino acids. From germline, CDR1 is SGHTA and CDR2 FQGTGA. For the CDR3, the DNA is TGTGCCAGCAGCTTAACGGACAGGAAAATGGGTGGCGAGCAGTGCTTC. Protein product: CASSLTDRKMGGEQCF.

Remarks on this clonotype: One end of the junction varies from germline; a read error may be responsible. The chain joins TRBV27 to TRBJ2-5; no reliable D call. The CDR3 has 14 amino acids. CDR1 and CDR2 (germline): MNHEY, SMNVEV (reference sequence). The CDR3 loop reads CASSLLPNQETQHF. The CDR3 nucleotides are TGTGCCAGCAGTTTATTGCCCAATCAAGAGACCCAGCACTTC.

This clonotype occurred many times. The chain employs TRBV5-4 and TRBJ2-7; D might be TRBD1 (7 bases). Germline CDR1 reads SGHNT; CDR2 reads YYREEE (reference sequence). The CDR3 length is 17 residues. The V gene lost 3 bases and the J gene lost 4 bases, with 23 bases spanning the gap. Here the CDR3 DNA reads TGTGCCAGCAGCTCCAGGGGGGCAGGTGGGTCGGGTTACGAGCAGTACTTC. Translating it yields CASSSRGAGGSGYEQYF.

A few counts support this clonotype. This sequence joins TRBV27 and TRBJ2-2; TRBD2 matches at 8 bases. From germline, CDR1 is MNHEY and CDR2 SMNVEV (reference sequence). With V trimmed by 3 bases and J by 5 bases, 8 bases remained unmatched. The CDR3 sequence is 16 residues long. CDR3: CASSLARGVPTGELFF. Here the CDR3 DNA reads TGTGCCAGCAGTTTGGCGCGGGGGGTCCCTACCGGGGAGCTGTTTTTT.

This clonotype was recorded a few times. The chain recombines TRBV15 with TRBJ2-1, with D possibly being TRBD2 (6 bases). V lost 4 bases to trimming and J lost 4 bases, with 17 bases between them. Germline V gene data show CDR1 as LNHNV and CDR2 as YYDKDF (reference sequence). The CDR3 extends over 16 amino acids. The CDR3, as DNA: TGTGCCACCAGCACAGAACGGGCTGGGGGGTACAATGAGCAGTTCTTC. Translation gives CATSTERAGGYNEQFF.

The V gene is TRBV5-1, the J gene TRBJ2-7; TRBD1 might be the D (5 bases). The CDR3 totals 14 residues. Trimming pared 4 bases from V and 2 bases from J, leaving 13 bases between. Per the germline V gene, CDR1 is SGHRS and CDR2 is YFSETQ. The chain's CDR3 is CASSDPGHTYEQYF. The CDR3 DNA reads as TGCGCCAGCAGCGATCCAGGGCATACCTACGAGCAGTACTTC.

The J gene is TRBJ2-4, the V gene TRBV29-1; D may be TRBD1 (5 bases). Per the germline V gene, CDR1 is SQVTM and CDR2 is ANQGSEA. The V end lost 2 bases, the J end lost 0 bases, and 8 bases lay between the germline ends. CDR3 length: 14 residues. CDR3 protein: CSVEWGSAKNIQYF. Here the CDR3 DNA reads TGCAGCGTTGAATGGGGCTCAGCCAAAAACATTCAGTACTTC.

CDR3 region: CASSLSATSGYTGELFF. CDR3 DNA: TGTGCCAGCAGTTTATCGGCTACTAGCGGGTACACCGGGGAGCTGTTTTTT. This chain joins TRBV12-3 or TRBV12-4 and TRBJ2-2, with 9 positions matching TRBD2. The CDR3 has 17 residues. The V and J ends lost 2 bases and 3 bases, in that order; junction bases with no gene match: 7.

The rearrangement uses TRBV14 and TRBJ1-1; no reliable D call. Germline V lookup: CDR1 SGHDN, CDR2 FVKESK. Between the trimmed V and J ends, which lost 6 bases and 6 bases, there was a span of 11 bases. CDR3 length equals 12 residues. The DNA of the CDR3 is TGTGCCAGCAGTTCTCCCCGGGCTGAAGCTTTCTTT. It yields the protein CASSSPRAEAFF.

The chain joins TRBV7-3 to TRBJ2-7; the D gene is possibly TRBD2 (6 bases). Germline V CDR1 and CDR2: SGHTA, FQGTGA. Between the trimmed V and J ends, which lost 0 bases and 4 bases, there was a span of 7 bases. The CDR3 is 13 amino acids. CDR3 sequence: CASSLTLAYEQYF. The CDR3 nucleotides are TGTGCCAGCAGCTTAACACTAGCTTACGAGCAGTACTTC.

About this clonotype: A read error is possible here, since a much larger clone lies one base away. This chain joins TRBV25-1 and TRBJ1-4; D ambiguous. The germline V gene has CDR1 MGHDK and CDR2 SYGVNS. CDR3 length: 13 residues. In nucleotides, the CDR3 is TGTGCCAGCAGTGAATCCGGATATGAAAAACCGTTTTTT. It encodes CASSESGYEKPFF.